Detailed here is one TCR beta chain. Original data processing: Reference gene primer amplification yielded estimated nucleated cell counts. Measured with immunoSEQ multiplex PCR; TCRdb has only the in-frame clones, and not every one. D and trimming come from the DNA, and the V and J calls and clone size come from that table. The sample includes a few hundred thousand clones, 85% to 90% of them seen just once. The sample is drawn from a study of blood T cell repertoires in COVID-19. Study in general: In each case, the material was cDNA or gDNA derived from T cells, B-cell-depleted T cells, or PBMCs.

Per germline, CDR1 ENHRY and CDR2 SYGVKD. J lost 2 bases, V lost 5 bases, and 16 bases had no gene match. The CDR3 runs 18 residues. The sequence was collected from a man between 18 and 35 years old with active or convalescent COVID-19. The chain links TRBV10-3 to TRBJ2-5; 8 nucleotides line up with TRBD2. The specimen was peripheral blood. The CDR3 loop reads CAISRLHGGAYGQETQYF. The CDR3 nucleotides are TGTGCCATCAGTCGTCTCCACGGGGGGGCTTATGGGCAAGAGACCCAGTACTTC.